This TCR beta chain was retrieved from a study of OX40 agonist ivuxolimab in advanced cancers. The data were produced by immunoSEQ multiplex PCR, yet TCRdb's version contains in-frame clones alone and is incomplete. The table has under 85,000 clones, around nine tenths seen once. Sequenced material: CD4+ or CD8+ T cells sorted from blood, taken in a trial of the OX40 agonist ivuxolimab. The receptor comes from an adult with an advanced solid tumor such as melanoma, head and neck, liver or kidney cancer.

The CDR3 loop reads CASSVGREVISDIQYF. CDR3 coding DNA: TGTGCCAGCAGCGTAGGAAGGGAGGTCATTTCGGACATTCAGTACTTC. The chain carries TRBV9 and TRBJ2-4, with D tentatively TRBD2 (6 bases). The germline V gene has CDR1 SGDLS and CDR2 YYNGEE. V shed 0 bases and J shed 8 bases, with 18 bases lying between them. The CDR3 contains 16 residues.